These 21 T cell receptor beta chains share one sample of origin, sequenced in a study of T cell responses to AZD1222 COVID-19 vaccine. Clones were sequenced by immunoSEQ multiplex PCR, and TCRdb holds only the in-frame ones, with some missing. In the table there are 90,000 or so clones, around 86% of which are singletons. The sequences come from peripheral blood, collected on day 0 of AZD1222 vaccination. These receptors originate from an adult in good health.

This clone has only a few counts. DNA of the CDR3: TGTGCCAGCAGTGGTAGCAATCAGCCCCAGCATTTT. Translated: CASSGSNQPQHF. The chain combines TRBV28 with TRBJ1-5; no clear D gene. V was shortened by 5 bases and J by 0 bases, with 2 bases between the two germline ends. Germline assignment: CDR1 MDHEN and CDR2 SYDVKM. The CDR3 spans 12 residues.

The chain is built from TRBV3-1 (or the pseudogene TRBV3-2) and TRBJ1-5, with 8 bases that match TRBD1. This CDR3 is 15 amino acids long. In germline, CDR1 is LGHDT, CDR2 YNNKEL (reference sequence). The V and J ends lost 2 bases and 2 bases, in that order; junction bases with no gene match: 2. CDR3 nucleotide sequence: TGTGCCAGCAGCCAAACGACAGGGGGCAATCAGCCCCAGCATTTT. It is translated as CASSQTTGGNQPQHF.

The chain is built from TRBV29-1 and TRBJ2-2; D call uncertain. Germline CDR1 is SQVTM and CDR2 is ANQGSEA. The CDR3 covers 11 residues. V was cut by 4 bases and J by 1 base, with 1 base left in between. CDR3 nucleotide sequence: TGCAGCGTTGGGAACACCGGGGAGCTGTTTTTT. The encoded protein is CSVGNTGELFF.

The chain employs TRBV12-3 or TRBV12-4 and TRBJ1-1; D gene uncertain. V lost 6 bases to trimming and J lost 4 bases, with 12 bases between them. The CDR3 contains 13 residues. The CDR3 DNA reads as TGTGCCAGCAGATCGGACGAGGGCACTGAAGCTTTCTTT. It encodes CASRSDEGTEAFF.

The rearrangement links TRBV11-3 to TRBJ1-3; D call uncertain. CDR1 and CDR2 from the germline V gene are SGHNT and YENEEA. Trimming took off 5 bases at V and 4 bases at J, with 9 bases between the two ends. The CDR3 length is 13 residues. CDR3 protein: CASSLRGGNTIYF. In nucleotides, the CDR3 is TGTGCCAGCAGCCTTAGAGGCGGAAACACCATATATTTT.

The chain links TRBV12-3 or TRBV12-4 to TRBJ2-7; D remains ambiguous. The CDR3 runs 11 residues. V lost 2 bases to trimming and J lost 6 bases, with 5 bases between them. The CDR3 DNA follows: TGTGCCAGCAGTTTATTTACCGAGCAGTACTTC. Encoded protein: CASSLFTEQYF.

The chain has TRBV10-2 and TRBJ1-2, with 9 bases aligning to TRBD1. V gave up 5 bases and J gave up 8 bases; unmatched junction bases: 6. The CDR3 runs to 13 residues. Germline V gene data show CDR1 as WSHSY and CDR2 as SAAADI. CDR3 amino acids: CASSSGTGSGYTF. DNA for the CDR3: TGCGCCAGCAGTTCCGGGACAGGGAGCGGCTACACCTTC.

This clone has a handful of counts. The chain is built from TRBV5-1 and TRBJ1-1, with 10 bases aligning to TRBD1. V was clipped by 4 bases and J by 7 bases; unmatched bases: 7. Germline lookup yields CDR1 SGHRS and CDR2 YFSETQ. CDR3 length equals 14 residues. The CDR3 DNA is TGCGCCAGCAGCCAAGGACAGGGGGGGATTGAAGCTTTCTTT. Translated: CASSQGQGGIEAFF.

This chain links TRBV3-1 (or the pseudogene TRBV3-2) with TRBJ1-1, with TRBD1 matching 8 bases. The CDR3 spans 19 residues. After removal of 3 bases from V and 2 bases from J, the junction contained 17 bases not matched to a gene. CDR1 is LGHDT and CDR2 is YNNKEL in the germline V gene (reference sequence). The CDR3 region is CASSHHRGGGQADNTEAFF. The CDR3 DNA is TGTGCCAGCAGCCACCATAGGGGTGGGGGACAGGCGGATAACACTGAAGCTTTCTTT.

The J gene is TRBJ1-2, the V gene TRBV3-1 (or the pseudogene TRBV3-2), with TRBD1 identical over 7 bases. Trimming cost V 2 bases and J 1 base; bases outside gene matches: 1. CDR3 length equals 14 residues. Germline V gene data show CDR1 as LGHDT and CDR2 as YNNKEL (reference sequence). Here the CDR3 reads CASSQRDSNYGYTF. In DNA, the CDR3 is TGTGCCAGCAGCCAACGGGACAGTAACTATGGCTACACCTTC.

The chain carries TRBV28 and TRBJ2-1; a weak D match, TRBD2 (5 bases). The length of the CDR3 is 15 residues. V lost 6 bases and J lost 4, with 16 bases in between. In germline, CDR1 is MDHEN, CDR2 SYDVKM. DNA for the CDR3: TGTGCCAGCAGCCAGGTAGGCGGGCTTTACAATGAGCAGTTCTTC. It translates to CASSQVGGLYNEQFF. Full variable domain (rest looked up from reference TRBV28 and TRBJ2-1): DVKVTQSSRYLVKRTGEKVFLECVQDMDHENMFWYRQDPGLGLRLIYFSYDVKMKEKGDIPEGYSVSREKKERFSLILESASTNQTSMYLCASSQVGGLYNEQFFGPGTRLTVL.

The chain is built from TRBV14 and TRBJ2-7; TRBD2 agrees at 7 bases. Trimming took 2 bases from V and 4 from J; bases not matched to a gene: 14. The CDR3 length is 17 residues. CDR1 SGHDN and CDR2 FVKESK come from the germline V gene. CDR3 loop: CASSQTPRGRWAYEQYF. For the CDR3, the DNA is TGTGCCAGCAGCCAAACCCCACGCGGGAGATGGGCGTACGAGCAGTACTTC.

The chain carries TRBV18 and TRBJ2-1; D possibly corresponds to TRBD2 (6 bases). This CDR3 spans 15 amino acids. V shed 2 bases and J shed 0 bases, with 8 bases lying between them. Germline-derived CDR1 and CDR2 are KGHSH and LQKENI. This chain's CDR3 is CASSPSGSSYNEQFF. CDR3 DNA sequence: TGTGCCAGCTCACCATCCGGGAGCTCCTACAATGAGCAGTTCTTC.

The chain is built from TRBV7-9 and TRBJ2-3; tentative D call: TRBD2 (6 bases). Trimming took off 5 bases at V and 4 bases at J, with 7 bases between the two ends. Looked up from germline, CDR1 is SEHNR and CDR2 is FQNEAQ (reference sequence). The CDR3 has 12 residues. The CDR3 bases are TGTGCCAGCAGCCGACTAGCAGATACGCAGTATTTT. Translation: CASSRLADTQYF.

This clone appeared a single time. Here the CDR3 reads CASSLPLDGNEQFF. The CDR3 DNA reads as TGTGCCAGCAGCTTACCATTGGATGGCAATGAGCAGTTCTTC. V and J are TRBV7-9 and TRBJ2-1; D gene ambiguous. The CDR3 totals 14 residues. Looked up from germline, CDR1 is SEHNR and CDR2 is FQNEAQ (reference sequence). The V end lost 2 bases, the J end lost 6 bases, and 11 bases lay between the germline ends.

The sample holds one count of this clone. V gene TRBV19 combines with J gene TRBJ1-1; a possible D gene is TRBD1 (5 bases). V was shortened by 1 base and J by 1 base, with 7 bases between the two germline ends. Germline V gene sequence: CDR1 LNHDA, CDR2 SQIVND (reference sequence). The CDR3 totals 14 residues. For the CDR3, the DNA is TGTGCCAGTAGTATAGGACAGAAGAACACTGAAGCTTTCTTT. This sequence encodes CASSIGQKNTEAFF.

The chain joins TRBV24-1 to TRBJ1-5, with 10 bases lining up with TRBD1. This CDR3 contains 16 residues. The germline gives CDR1 KGHDR, CDR2 SFDVKD. The V gene end was trimmed by 2 bases and the J gene end by 7 bases; junction bases not matched to a gene: 7. For the CDR3, the DNA is TGTGCCACCAGTGATTCCCGACAGGGGGCCAGCCAGCCCCAGCATTTT. Translation: CATSDSRQGASQPQHF.

This sequence joins TRBV5-1 and TRBJ2-7; TRBD1 aligns across 9 bases. This CDR3 comprises 15 residues. Germline V CDR1 and CDR2: SGHRS, YFSETQ. V lost 3 bases, J lost 1 base, and 5 bases stayed unmatched. In DNA form, the CDR3 reads TGCGCCAGCAGCTGGGGACAGGGAAGTTCCTACGAGCAGTACTTC. It encodes CASSWGQGSSYEQYF.

The chain is built from TRBV5-4 and TRBJ1-3, with D perhaps matching TRBD1 (6 bases). The CDR3 runs 16 residues. Deletions cut 4 bases from V and 0 bases from J, with 14 bases between. CDR1 SGHNT and CDR2 YYREEE come from the germline V gene (reference sequence). The CDR3 region has the DNA TGTGCCAGCAGCAAGGGACATCAGAGCTCTGGAAACACCATATATTTT. Amino acids: CASSKGHQSSGNTIYF.

This chain joins TRBV27 and TRBJ2-7; 7 positions match TRBD2. J lost 0 bases, V lost 5 bases, and 4 bases had no gene match. The CDR3 consists of 14 residues. Germline V lookup: CDR1 MNHEY, CDR2 SMNVEV (reference sequence). CDR3 nucleotides: TGTGCCAGCAGTCAACGGACTAGCTCCTACGAGCAGTACTTC. This gives the protein CASSQRTSSYEQYF.

This chain links TRBV5-6 with TRBJ2-2; D unresolved. The CDR3 has 15 residues. Germline V gives CDR1 SGHDT, CDR2 YYEEEE. V lost 4 bases to trimming and J lost 3 bases, with 13 bases between them. CDR3 sequence reads: CASSPRASDTGELFF. The CDR3 DNA sequence: TGTGCCAGCAGCCCTAGGGCCTCCGACACCGGGGAGCTGTTTTTT.